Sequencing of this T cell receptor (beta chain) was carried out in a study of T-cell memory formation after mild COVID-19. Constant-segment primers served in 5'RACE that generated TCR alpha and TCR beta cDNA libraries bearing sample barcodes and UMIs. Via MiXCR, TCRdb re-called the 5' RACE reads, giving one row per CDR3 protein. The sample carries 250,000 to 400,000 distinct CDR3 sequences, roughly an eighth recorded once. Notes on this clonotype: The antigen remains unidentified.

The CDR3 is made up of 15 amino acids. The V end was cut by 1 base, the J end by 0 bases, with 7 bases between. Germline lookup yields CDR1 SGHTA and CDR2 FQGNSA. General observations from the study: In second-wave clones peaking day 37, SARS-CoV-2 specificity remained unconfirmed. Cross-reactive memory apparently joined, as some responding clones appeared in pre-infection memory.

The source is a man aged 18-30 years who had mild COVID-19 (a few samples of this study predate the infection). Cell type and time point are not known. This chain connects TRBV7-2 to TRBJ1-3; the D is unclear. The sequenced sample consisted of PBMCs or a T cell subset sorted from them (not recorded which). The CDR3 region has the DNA TGTGCCAGCAGCTTAGGTGGAGTCTCTGGAAACACCATATATTTT. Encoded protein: CASSLGGVSGNTIYF.